This TCR beta chain was recovered during a study of T cells in Graves' hyperthyroidism and ophthalmopathy (dated by TCRdb to between 2017 and 2020). Context from the whole study: Peripheral blood was sampled at the time of initial diagnosis, prior to any treatment. TCR V-J signatures able to tell the groups apart were searched for in a discovery cohort of 90 to 100 patients, of whom roughly 42 had Graves' ophthalmopathy and more than 55 had stable Graves' hyperthyroidism. Prospective prediction of ophthalmopathy was tested in an independent validation cohort consisting of some 19 hyperthyroidism patients and around 16 patients who later progressed to ophthalmopathy. The 100 or so discovery patients were randomly split 7:3 into training and test sets. In addition, the study compared T-cell repertoires in thyroid tissue and in blood from about 6 Graves' hyperthyroidism patients. Following sampling, methimazole starting at 30 mg daily was given to hyperthyroidism patients, and high-dose intravenous methylprednisolone was given to ophthalmopathy patients. The paper describes TCR Vbeta CDR3 sequencing of 120 to 150 peripheral blood samples, made up of 43 ophthalmopathy patients, roughly 72 hyperthyroidism patients and some 17 progressor patients.

Hyperthyroidism patients were newly diagnosed, had a disease duration of under 2 months, and were aged 18 to 65 years. Any patient with an uncontrolled infection, another autoimmune disease, pregnancy or lactation was excluded. Clinical symptoms, serum thyroxine and TRAb, thyroid ultrasound, and orbital computed tomography formed the basis for the diagnoses. Blood from progressor patients was drawn when they were first diagnosed with hyperthyroidism, before any ophthalmopathy symptoms appeared. Ficoll-Paque density gradient centrifugation was used to isolate PBMCs from 8 to 10 ml of fresh peripheral blood. Progressor patients were first diagnosed with Graves' hyperthyroidism and then developed ophthalmopathy during follow-up. Total RNA was extracted with Trizol reagent, and quality was checked on an Agilent 2100 Bioanalyzer. V is cut by 4 bases and J by 7 bases, and the space between the germline ends is 10 bases. CDR1 is given as MDHEN and CDR2 as SYDVKM, both from the germline V gene. The CDR3 starts with the cysteine, ends with the phenylalanine, and has 13 residues. Only the CDR3 DNA is retained, 39 bases long and in frame from the first base.

TCR beta CDR3 regions were amplified from RNA transcripts. The TCR CDR3 was subjected to a first round of RT-PCR using the HTBI primer set and the Qiagen OneStep RT-PCR kit. A second multiplex PCR round built the libraries, followed by size selection and purification. Paired-end sequencing of the libraries was performed with 100 bp reads on an Illumina HiSeq2000. In the paper's pipeline: SOAPnuke was used to process the raw data, throwing out any read that contained adapters or uncalled bases, had a mean Phred below 15, or lacked an exact constant-primer or identifier match. COPE v1.2.5 was used to merge the high-quality paired reads, and each unique nucleotide sequence was defined as a clonotype. MiTCR v1.1 was used to align the clonotypes against IMGT TRBV, TRBD and TRBJ reference segments. Analysis was restricted to V-J combinations with a frequency above 0.0001, which covered roughly 99% of repertoires. The TCS score was defined as F50 (clonal expansion) divided by E x V (chaos), with BLOSUM62-based TCRdist calculated between CDR3 peptides within each V-J. Welch's t-statistics and random forest reduced some 510 V-J features to fewer than 15, which were used in a naive Bayes classifier (R e1071). The raw public data were reprocessed by TCRdb itself: fastp quality trimming at Q25, MiXCR clonotype calling, in-frame beta chains only. CDR3 protein duplicates are merged, each entry listing the most common genes and DNA. Clone size and V and J calls follow TCRdb, not the original study. This sample gives approximately 370,000 distinct CDR3 sequences in total; 17% of them show up just once. The ten largest make up about a third of the sample.

Summary of the overall study and its limitations: Sample size was not statistically predetermined, and investigators were not blinded to group allocation. Most expanded thyroid clonotypes (frequency above 0.001) were also detected in blood, a finding suggesting that blood repertoires may reflect thyroid immune responses. In cross-validation, a model built on a 13 V-J signature told ophthalmopathy apart from stable hyperthyroidism with about 90% sensitivity and 81% to 82% specificity, and in testing the same model reached 80%/75%. In validation, the model predicted progression to ophthalmopathy with around 71% sensitivity and less than 75% specificity, a median of around 6.6 months before onset.

This clonotype was seen many times. Its antigen is currently not known. Base qualities were left out, and no much larger clone turns up one base away. Source material: blood. This sequence originates from a woman aged 25 to 39 with Graves' hyperthyroidism that later progressed to Graves' ophthalmopathy. Rearrangement joined TRBV28 to TRBJ2-2; the D gene is unclear. Read as DNA, the sequence is TGTGCCAGCAGTTCGAGCTTCAGCGGGGAGCTGTTTTTT. Translated, it gives CASSSSFSGELFF.